The TCR beta chain under discussion was sequenced for a study of patients and donors after allogeneic stem cell transplantation. Each CDR3 protein is one row after TCRdb ran MiXCR on the RT-PCR reads. The table includes about a million distinct CDR3 sequences, roughly 18% detected once. This CDR3 region has 12 residues. Between the trimmed V and J ends, which lost 6 bases and 8 bases, there was a span of 13 bases. In its sample, this clonotype was seen many times. Material: blood, either unsorted or a sorted T cell fraction (not recorded which). The origin of this receptor is a human donor who was either an allogeneic HSCT recipient or a stem cell or donor lymphocyte infusion donor (not recorded which). It is not recorded whose cells these are; they may come from a transplant donor. This chain links TRBV12-3 or TRBV12-4 with TRBJ1-1; the D gene is possibly TRBD1 (6 bases). The CDR3 spells CASSLGQPEAFF. CDR3 DNA: TGTGCCAGCAGCCTCGGACAGCCCGAAGCTTTCTTT.